One TCR beta chain is described in this entry. This sample is drawn from a study of blood T cell repertoires in COVID-19. Under the authors' procedure: Reference gene primers were amplified, and this amplification served to estimate nucleated cell counts. Repertoires were generated with immunoSEQ multiplex PCR, while TCRdb's copy carries only in-frame clones and drops some. The V and J calls and the clone size are those of that table, but D and trimming were determined from the DNA. Among approximately 130,000 clones listed, 84% were seen once. The V end lost 7 bases, the J end lost 3 bases, and 9 bases lay between the germline ends. CDR1 is DFQATT and CDR2 is SNEGSKA in the germline V gene (reference sequence). CDR3 size: 11 residues.

The V gene is TRBV20-1, the J gene TRBJ2-5, with TRBD1 as a possible D gene (5 bases). The clonotype comes from a human donor in a cohort sampled during active COVID-19. The sample taken for sequencing was peripheral blood. CDR3 DNA sequence: TGCAGTGGGGTCAGGGAAGAGACCCAGTACTTC. It specifies CSGVREETQYF.